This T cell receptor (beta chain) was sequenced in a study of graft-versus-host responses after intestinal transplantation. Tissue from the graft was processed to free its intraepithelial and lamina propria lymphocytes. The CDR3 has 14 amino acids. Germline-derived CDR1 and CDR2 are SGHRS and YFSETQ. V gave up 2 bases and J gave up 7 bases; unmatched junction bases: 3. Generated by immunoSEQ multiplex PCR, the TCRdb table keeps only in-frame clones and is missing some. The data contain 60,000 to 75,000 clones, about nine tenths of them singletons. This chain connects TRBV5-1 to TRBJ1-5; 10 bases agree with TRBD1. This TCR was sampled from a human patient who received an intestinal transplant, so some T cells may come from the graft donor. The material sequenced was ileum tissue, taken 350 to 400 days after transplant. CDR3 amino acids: CASSFGQGEQPQHF. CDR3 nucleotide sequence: TGCGCCAGCAGCTTCGGACAGGGGGAACAGCCCCAGCATTTT.